This TCR beta chain was identified during a study of Graves' ophthalmopathy and Graves' hyperthyroidism. Looking at the study overall: Stable hyperthyroid donors showed no ophthalmopathy during 18 months follow-up.

Study conclusions and caveats: Ophthalmopathy versus stable hyperthyroidism: 13-signature model gave 87.88% sensitivity, 81.08% specificity. Most clonotypes expanded in thyroid above 0.001 frequency were present in blood too.

The authors amplified TCR beta CDR3 regions from RNA transcripts. HTBI-primed RT-PCR formed the first round, and a multiplex PCR formed the second. TCRdb used MiXCR to reprocess the multiplex PCR reads, holding one entry per CDR3 protein. The sample holds more than 1,000,000 distinct CDR3 sequences, 35% to 40% seen once. As regards this clonotype: What it recognizes is unknown.

The sequenced sample was peripheral blood or thyroid tissue (not recorded which). The origin of this receptor is an adult man with Graves' hyperthyroidism.

Here the CDR3 reads CSAWGQANEKLFF. CDR3 DNA: TGCAGTGCTTGGGGACAAGCTAATGAAAAACTGTTTTTT. The chain links TRBV20-1 to TRBJ1-4; tentatively, D is TRBD1 (6 bases). Germline V gene sequence: CDR1 DFQATT, CDR2 SNEGSKA (reference sequence). Trimming removed 5 bases at V and 3 bases at J, with 10 bases between. The CDR3 has 13 residues.